This TCR beta chain stems from a study of radiotherapy plus CTLA-4 blockade in lung cancer. The CDR3 covers 15 residues. V lost 6 bases to trimming and J lost 3 bases; unmatched junction nucleotides: 9. Per germline, CDR1 MNHEY and CDR2 SVGAGI. Findings of the study overall: Blood-borne expansion of tumor-derived TCR clones followed radiotherapy plus ipilimumab. How blood T cell clones changed early, along with interferon-beta, reportedly forecast response best.

Produced via immunoSEQ multiplex PCR; TCRdb's table is partial and in-frame only. The sample carries approximately 81,000 clones, 78% recorded once. In its sample, this clone was seen once. Its target is unknown. The receptor comes from a human donor with non-small cell lung cancer who had a partial response to radiotherapy plus ipilimumab. Some clones in this sample may be carry-over from other donors' samples. V usage is TRBV6-5 and J usage is TRBJ2-7, with 9 bases aligning to TRBD1. Sequencing used peripheral blood, obtained from a patient treated with radiotherapy plus ipilimumab. CDR3 nucleotides: TGTGCCAGCAGCCAGAGTCCGGGACAGGGCTACGAGCAGTACTTC. Encoded protein: CASSQSPGQGYEQYF.